This T cell receptor (beta chain) is drawn from a study of shared clonotypes between healthy human individuals. Study overall: Researchers assigned three CD4 naive, three CD4 memory, two CD8 naive and one CD8 memory plate to each donor.

The V end was cut by 0 bases, the J end by 1 base, with 17 bases between. The germline gives CDR1 SGHDT, CDR2 YYEEEE. The CDR3 consists of 17 residues. Cells designated naive CD8 were CD45RO-negative and were positively selected for CCR7, with terminally differentiated effector memory CD45RA+ cells excluded. Data came from immunoSEQ multiplex PCR; TCRdb stores just in-frame clones and leaves some out. The table records 2 million to 2.5 million clones, 85% to 95% of them present only once. A word on this clone: Antigen: not known.

Study-wide results and limits: A handful of donors shared 5% to 5.5% of their naive CD4 clonotypes.

This clonotype was sampled from a young man in good health. Some clones in this sample may be carry-over from other donors' samples. The chain is built from TRBV5-6 and TRBJ2-7; D is uncertain. The sample consisted of naive CD8+ T cells from PBMCs. CDR3 coding DNA: TGTGCCAGCAGCTTGGGGGTGGGTAGGGTCAGTTCCTACGAGCAGTACTTC. Protein product: CASSLGVGRVSSYEQYF.